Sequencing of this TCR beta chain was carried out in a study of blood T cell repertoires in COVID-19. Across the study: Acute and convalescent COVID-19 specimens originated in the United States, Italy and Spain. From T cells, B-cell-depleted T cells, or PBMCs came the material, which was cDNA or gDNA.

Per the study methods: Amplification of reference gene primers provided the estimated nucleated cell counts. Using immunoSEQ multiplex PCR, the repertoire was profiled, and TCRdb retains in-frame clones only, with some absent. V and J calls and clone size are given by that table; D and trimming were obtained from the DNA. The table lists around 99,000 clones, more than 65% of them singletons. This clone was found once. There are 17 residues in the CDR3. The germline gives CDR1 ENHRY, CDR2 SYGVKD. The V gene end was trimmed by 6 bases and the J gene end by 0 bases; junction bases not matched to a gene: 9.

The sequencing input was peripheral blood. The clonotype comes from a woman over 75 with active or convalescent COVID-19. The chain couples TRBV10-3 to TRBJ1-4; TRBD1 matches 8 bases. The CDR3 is CAIRKGQAVATNEKLFF. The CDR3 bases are TGTGCCATCAGGAAGGGACAGGCAGTTGCAACTAATGAAAAACTGTTTTTT.